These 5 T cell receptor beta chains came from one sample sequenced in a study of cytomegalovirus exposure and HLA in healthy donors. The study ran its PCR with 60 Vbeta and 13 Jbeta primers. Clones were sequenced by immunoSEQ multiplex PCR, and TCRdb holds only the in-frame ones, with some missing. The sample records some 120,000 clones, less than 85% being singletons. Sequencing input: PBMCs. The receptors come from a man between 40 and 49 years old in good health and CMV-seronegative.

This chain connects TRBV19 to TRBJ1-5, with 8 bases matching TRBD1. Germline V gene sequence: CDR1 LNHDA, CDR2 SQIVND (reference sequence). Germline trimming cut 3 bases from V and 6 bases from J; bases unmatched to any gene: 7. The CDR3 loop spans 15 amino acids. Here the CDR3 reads CASSIGSGGLQPQHF. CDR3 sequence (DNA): TGTGCCAGTAGTATTGGCTCAGGGGGCCTTCAGCCCCAGCATTTT.

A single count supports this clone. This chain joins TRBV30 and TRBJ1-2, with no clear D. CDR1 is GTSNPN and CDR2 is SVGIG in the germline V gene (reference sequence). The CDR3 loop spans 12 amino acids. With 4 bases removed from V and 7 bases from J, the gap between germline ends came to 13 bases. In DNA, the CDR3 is TGTGCCTGGACCCTAGAGGCGCTTGGCTACACCTTC. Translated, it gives CAWTLEALGYTF.

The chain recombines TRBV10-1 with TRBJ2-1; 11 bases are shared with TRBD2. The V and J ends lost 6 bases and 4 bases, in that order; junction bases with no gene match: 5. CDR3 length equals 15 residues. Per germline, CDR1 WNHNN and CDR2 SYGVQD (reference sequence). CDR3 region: CASSTGTSGYNEQFF. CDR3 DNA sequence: TGCGCCAGCAGCACCGGGACTAGCGGTTACAATGAGCAGTTCTTC.

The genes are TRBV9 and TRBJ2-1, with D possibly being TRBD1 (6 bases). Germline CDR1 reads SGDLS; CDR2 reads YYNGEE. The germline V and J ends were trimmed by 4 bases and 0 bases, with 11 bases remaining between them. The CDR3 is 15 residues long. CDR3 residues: CASSTGQRSYNEQFF. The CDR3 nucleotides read TGTGCCAGCAGCACTGGACAGCGCTCCTACAATGAGCAGTTCTTC.

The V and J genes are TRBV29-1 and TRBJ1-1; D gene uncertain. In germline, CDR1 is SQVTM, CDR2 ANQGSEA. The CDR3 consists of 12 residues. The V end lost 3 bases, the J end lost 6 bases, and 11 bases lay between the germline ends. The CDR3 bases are TGCAGCGTTGAGGCCGCTTATGCTGAAGCTTTCTTT. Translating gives CSVEAAYAEAFF.